This T cell receptor (beta chain) was sequenced for a study of blood T cell repertoires in COVID-19 (TCRdb year 2020). Broadly, across the study: Collaborator samples came from the United States, Italy and Spain and covered acute and convalescent phases of COVID-19. The repertoires were released in a freely available public database meant as a resource for research on the immune response to SARS-CoV-2. Where HLA class I and class II types were available, the types were taken from metadata supplied by the sample provider, not from assay-based typing. Subjects who had been exposed to COVID-19, were actively infected with it, or had recovered from it provided the deeply sampled blood TCRbeta repertoires that made up the dataset. Sample metadata almost always included a de-identified subject ID, COVID-19 status, age in years and sex. The material from the prospective study consisted of cDNA or gDNA derived from T cells, B-cell-depleted T cells, or PBMCs. The samples were drawn from the first 160 participants of the ongoing ImmuneRACE study and from 1,254 subjects provided by 6 global collaborators. Results the study describes overall, beyond this receptor: The quantity of clinical and demographic metadata differed by source and by participant and was supplied without curation.

TCRbeta CDR3 regions were amplified from genomic DNA by means of the immunoSEQ Assay, a bias-controlled multiplex PCR. Under the source paper's analysis protocol: Nucleated cell counts per sample were estimated from amplification of reference gene primers within the assay. To quantify the absolute abundance of each unique TCRbeta CDR3 rearrangement, sequence reads were collapsed and filtered. For each sample, productive Simpson clonality was calculated as the square root of Simpson's diversity index over productive rearrangements. TCRdb took this table from immuneACCESS and kept in-frame rearrangements with V and J called. Such tables lack part of the clones; where checked against another copy, unresolved V genes explain under half of the gap, and the rest is unexplained. V and J calls and clone size are copied from that table; D and trimming were computed from the DNA. The sample has roughly 180,000 clones on record, about 86% of them singletons. The ten largest clones take up roughly 2.9% of the sample.

Collaborating institutions collected whole blood in K2EDTA tubes following their own protocols. For TCRbeta analysis, collaborators shipped samples as frozen whole blood, isolated PBMCs, or DNA extracted from either of those sample types. Turning to this clone: Its recognized antigen is unknown. Base-call qualities are not available, and no considerably larger clone is one nucleotide away.

From the cysteine up to the phenylalanine, the CDR3 has a length of 14 residues. The CDR3 DNA has 42 bases and is translated from base 1. Cut back by 4 bases and 5 bases, the V and J ends lie 12 bases apart. The germline V gene yields KGHSH for CDR1 and LQKENI for CDR2. Source material: peripheral blood. The receptor was isolated from a woman aged 25 to 39 with active or convalescent COVID-19. The chain is encoded by TRBV18 joined to TRBJ1-5; perhaps TRBD1 is the D gene, with 5 bases matching. The CDR3 in this case is CASSHGGEYQPQHF. The sequenced DNA is TGTGCCAGCTCACATGGGGGGGAGTATCAGCCCCAGCATTTT. Joined to the reference TRBV18 and TRBJ1-5 proteins, this CDR3 gives the full variable domain: NAGVMQNPRHLVRRRGQEARLRCSPMKGHSHVYWYRQLPEEGLKFMVYLQKENIIDESGMPKERFSAEFPKEGPSILRIQQVVRGDSAAYFCASSHGGEYQPQHFGDGTRLSIL.